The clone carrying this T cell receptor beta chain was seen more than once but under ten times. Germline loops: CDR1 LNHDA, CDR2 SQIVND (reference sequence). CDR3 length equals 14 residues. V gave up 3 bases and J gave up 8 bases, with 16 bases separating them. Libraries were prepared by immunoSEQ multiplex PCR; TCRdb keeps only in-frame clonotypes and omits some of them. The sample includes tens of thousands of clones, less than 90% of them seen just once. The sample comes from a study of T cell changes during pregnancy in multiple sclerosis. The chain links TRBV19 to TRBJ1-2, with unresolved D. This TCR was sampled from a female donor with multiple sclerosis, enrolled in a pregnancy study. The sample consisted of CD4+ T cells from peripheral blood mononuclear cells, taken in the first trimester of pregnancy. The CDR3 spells CASSMARESMGYTF. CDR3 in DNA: TGTGCCAGTAGTATGGCCCGGGAGAGCATGGGCTACACCTTC.